This T cell receptor (beta chain) emerged from a study of human T cells and chemical hapten exposure. The template was total RNA from unfractionated whole blood. V trimming: 4 bases; J trimming: 2 bases; junction bases outside the gene matches: 8. The length of the CDR3 is 16 residues. From germline, CDR1 is SEHNR and CDR2 FQNEAQ (reference sequence). The library tagged individual cDNA molecules with unique molecular identifiers. One entry per CDR3 protein, called by TCRdb with MiXCR from the 5' RACE reads. The repertoire has 65,000 to 95,000 distinct CDR3 sequences, approximately 8% of them found once; the top ten carry under 3%.

The V gene is TRBV7-9, the J gene TRBJ2-4; 7 bases align to TRBD1. The receptor was derived from a male donor in good health. CDR3 DNA sequence: TGTGCCAGCAGCTCCAGAGACAGGGCGTCCAAAAACATTCAGTACTTC. Its protein product is CASSSRDRASKNIQYF.